This T cell receptor (beta chain) was retrieved from a study of T cells in localized non-small cell lung cancer. Whole-study results and caveats: Measurement of T cell clonality placed uninvolved adjacent lung highest, above the level in tumor. Appearances in adjacent lung were noted for a median roughly 58 of the top 100 tumor clones.

This clone showed up just once. Antigen unknown. Germline V gene sequence: CDR1 MNHEY, CDR2 SMNVEV (reference sequence). V was shortened by 3 bases and J by 4 bases, with 16 bases between the two germline ends. CDR3 size: 15 residues. TCRdb keeps only in-frame clones here, not all; method: immunoSEQ multiplex PCR. In the table there are about 40,000 clones, approximately 83% of which are singletons. This chain joins TRBV27 and TRBJ2-7; TRBD2 is a possible D gene (6 bases). This sequence was found in a man aged 40-75 years with stage I lung adenocarcinoma. Specimen: peripheral blood, collected before any cancer treatment. The CDR3 DNA reads TGTGCCAGCAGTTTCAGGGCGGAGGGGTGGTACGAGCAGTACTTC. This sequence encodes CASSFRAEGWYEQYF.